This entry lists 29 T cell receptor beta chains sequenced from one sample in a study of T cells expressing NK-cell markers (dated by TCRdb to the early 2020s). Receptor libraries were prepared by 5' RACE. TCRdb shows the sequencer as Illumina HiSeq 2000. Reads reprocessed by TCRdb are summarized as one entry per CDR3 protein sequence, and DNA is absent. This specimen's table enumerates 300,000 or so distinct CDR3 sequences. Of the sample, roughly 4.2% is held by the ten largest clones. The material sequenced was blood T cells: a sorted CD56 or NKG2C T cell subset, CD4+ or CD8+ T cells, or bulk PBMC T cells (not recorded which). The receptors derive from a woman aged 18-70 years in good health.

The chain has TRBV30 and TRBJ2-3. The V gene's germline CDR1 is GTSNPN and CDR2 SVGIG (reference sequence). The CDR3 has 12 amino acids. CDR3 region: CAWSVSVDTQYF.

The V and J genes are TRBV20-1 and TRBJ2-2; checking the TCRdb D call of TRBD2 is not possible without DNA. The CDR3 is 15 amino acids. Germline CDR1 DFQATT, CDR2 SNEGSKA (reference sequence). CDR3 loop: CSAREPGLEAGELFF.

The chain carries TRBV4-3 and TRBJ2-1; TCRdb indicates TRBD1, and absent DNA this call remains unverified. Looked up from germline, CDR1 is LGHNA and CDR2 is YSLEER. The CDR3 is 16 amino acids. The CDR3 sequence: CASSQDPGQGVAEQFF.

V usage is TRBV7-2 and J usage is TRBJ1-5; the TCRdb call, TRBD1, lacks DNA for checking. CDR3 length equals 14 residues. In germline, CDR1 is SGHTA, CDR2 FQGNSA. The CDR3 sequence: CASSLVRGGQPQHF. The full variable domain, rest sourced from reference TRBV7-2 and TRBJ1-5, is GAGVSQSPSNKVTEKGKDVELRCDPISGHTALYWYRQSLGQGLEFLIYFQGNSAPDKSGLPSDRFSAERTGGSVSTLTIQRTQQEDSAVYLCASSLVRGGQPQHFGDGTRLSIL.

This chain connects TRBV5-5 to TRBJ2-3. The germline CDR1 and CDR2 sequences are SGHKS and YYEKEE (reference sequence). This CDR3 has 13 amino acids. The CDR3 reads CASSLVFSDTQYF.

The CDR3 region is CASSTRTPTNYGYTF. The chain carries TRBV7-2 and TRBJ1-2; the D gene TCRdb calls, TRBD1, cannot be checked with no DNA. Germline V gives CDR1 SGHTA, CDR2 FQGNSA. The CDR3 loop spans 15 amino acids.

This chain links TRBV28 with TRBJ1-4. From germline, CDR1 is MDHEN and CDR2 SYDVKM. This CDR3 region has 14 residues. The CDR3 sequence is CASSLAGWDEKLFF.

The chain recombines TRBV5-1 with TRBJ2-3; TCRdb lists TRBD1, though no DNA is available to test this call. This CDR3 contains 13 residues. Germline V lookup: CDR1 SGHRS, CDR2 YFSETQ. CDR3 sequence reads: CASSTDRADTQYF.

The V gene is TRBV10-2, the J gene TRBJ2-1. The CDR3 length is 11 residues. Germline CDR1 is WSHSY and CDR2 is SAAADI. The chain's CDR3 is CASGQGYEQFF.

This chain's CDR3 is CASGPGQNYGYTF. The V gene is TRBV21-1, the J gene TRBJ1-2; TCRdb calls TRBD1, which cannot be checked without DNA. TRBV21-1 is recorded as a pseudogene. This CDR3 region has 13 residues.

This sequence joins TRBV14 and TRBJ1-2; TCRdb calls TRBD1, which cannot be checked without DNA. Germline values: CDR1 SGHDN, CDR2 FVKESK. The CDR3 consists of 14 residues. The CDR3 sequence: CASRATGVHYGYTF. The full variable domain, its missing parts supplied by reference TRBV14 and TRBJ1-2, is EAGVTQFPSHSVIEKGQTVTLRCDPISGHDNLYWYRRVMGKEIKFLLHFVKESKQDESGMPNNRFLAERTGGTYSTLKVQPAELEDSGVYFCASRATGVHYGYTFGSGTRLTVV.

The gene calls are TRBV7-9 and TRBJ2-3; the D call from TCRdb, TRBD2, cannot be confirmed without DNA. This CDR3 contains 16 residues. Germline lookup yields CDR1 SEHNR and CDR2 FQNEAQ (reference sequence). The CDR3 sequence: CASSRSTSGGPDTQYF.

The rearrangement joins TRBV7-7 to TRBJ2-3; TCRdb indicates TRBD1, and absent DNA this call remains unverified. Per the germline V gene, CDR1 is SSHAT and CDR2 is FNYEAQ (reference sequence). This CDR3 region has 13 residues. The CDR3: CASSGQGTDTQYF.

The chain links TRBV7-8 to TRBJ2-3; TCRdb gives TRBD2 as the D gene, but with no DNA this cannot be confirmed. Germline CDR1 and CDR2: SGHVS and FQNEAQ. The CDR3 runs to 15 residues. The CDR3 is CASSTRLASTDTQYF. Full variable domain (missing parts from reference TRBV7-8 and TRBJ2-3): GAGVSQSPRYKVAKRGQDVALRCDPISGHVSLFWYQQALGQGPEFLTYFQNEAQLDKSGLPSDRFFAERPEGSVSTLKIQRTQQEDSAVYLCASSTRLASTDTQYFGPGTRLTVL.

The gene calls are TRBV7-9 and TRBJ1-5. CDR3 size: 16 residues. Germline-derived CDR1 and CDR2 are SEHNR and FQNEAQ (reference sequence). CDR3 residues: CATSLQNLYGNQPQHF.

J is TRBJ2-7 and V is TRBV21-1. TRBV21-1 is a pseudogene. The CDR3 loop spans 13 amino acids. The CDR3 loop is CASSKEVIYEQYF.

The chain's CDR3 is CASSYDGGNTEAFF. V and J are TRBV6-5 and TRBJ1-1; TCRdb gives TRBD1 as the D gene, but with no DNA this cannot be confirmed. CDR3 length: 14 amino acids. Germline assignment: CDR1 MNHEY and CDR2 SVGAGI.

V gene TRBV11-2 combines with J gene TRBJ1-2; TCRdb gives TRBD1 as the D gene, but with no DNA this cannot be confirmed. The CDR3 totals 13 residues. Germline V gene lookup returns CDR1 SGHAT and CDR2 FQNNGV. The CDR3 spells CASSLGDGGYYTF.

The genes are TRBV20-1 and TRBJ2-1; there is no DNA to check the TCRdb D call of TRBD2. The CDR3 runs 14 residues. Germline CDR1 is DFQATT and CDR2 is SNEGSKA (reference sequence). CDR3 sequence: CSARRLAAYNEQFF.

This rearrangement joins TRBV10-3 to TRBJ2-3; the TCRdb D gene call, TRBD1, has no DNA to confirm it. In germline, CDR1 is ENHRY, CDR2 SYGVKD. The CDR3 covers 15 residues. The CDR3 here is CAISEGAASTDTQYF.

The CDR3 spells CASSFAGLDQPQHF. The J gene is TRBJ1-5, the V gene TRBV27; TCRdb indicates TRBD1, and absent DNA this call remains unverified. Germline V gene sequence: CDR1 MNHEY, CDR2 SMNVEV (reference sequence). This CDR3 is 14 amino acids long.

The CDR3 sequence is CASSKRDAGGPTNTEAFF. The genes are TRBV21-1 and TRBJ1-1. TRBV21-1 is a pseudogene. This CDR3 region has 18 residues.

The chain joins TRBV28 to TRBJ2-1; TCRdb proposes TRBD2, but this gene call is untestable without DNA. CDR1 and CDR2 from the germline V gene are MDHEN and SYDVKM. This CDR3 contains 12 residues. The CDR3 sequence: CASNSLPNEQFF.

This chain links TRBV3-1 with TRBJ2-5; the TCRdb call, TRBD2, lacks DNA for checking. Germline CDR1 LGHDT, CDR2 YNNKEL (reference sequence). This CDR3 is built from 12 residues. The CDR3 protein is CASDIGGRTQYF.

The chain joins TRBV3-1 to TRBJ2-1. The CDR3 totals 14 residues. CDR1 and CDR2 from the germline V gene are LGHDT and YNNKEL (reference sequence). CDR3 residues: CASSTAAFYNEQFF.

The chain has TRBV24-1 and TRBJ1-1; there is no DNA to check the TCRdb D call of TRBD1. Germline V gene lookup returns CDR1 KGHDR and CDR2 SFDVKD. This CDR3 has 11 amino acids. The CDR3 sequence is CATLGVSEAFF.

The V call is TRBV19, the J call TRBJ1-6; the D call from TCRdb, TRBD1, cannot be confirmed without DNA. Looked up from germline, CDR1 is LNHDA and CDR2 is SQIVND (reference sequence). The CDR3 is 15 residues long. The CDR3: CASSGGQGFNSPLHF.

CDR3: CASSSGLAVRETQYF. V usage is TRBV7-6 and J usage is TRBJ2-5; the TRBD2 assignment by TCRdb is unverifiable without DNA. The length of the CDR3 is 15 residues. Germline CDR1 is SGHVS and CDR2 is FNYEAQ.

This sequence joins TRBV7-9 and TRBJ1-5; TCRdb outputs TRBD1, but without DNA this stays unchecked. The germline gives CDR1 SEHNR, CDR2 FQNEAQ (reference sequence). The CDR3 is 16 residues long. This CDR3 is CASSTMDRGGNQPQHF.